These 30 T cell receptor beta chains share one sample of origin, sequenced in a study of T cells in localized non-small cell lung cancer (dated by TCRdb to the early 2020s). Receptor amplification or capture employed the immunoSEQ multiplex PCR assay. Imported from immuneACCESS, the table was reduced by TCRdb to in-frame sequences with V and J called. These copies leave out some clones; in studies compared against another copy, an unresolved V gene accounts for under half, and the cause of the remainder is not known. For this sample there are under 65,000 clones; around 81% appear just once. 20% of the sample is held by the ten biggest clonotypes. The input for sequencing was peripheral blood, taken before any cancer treatment. These receptors were taken from a female donor over 55 with stage II squamous cell lung carcinoma.

The genes are TRBV18 and TRBJ1-2; maybe TRBD1 (6 bases). The CDR3 has 15 residues. CDR1 KGHSH and CDR2 LQKENI come from the germline V gene. Trimming removed 6 bases at V and 5 bases at J, with 19 bases between. The CDR3 loop reads CASSTSGGGAYGYTF. The CDR3 region has the DNA TGTGCCAGCTCGACCAGTGGGGGGGGCGCATATGGCTACACCTTC.

The rearrangement joins TRBV18 to TRBJ2-7; D perhaps matches TRBD1 (6 bases). The CDR3 covers 13 residues. The germline V gene encodes CDR1 KGHSH and CDR2 LQKENI. The V end lost 3 bases, the J end lost 7 bases, and 13 bases lay between the germline ends. The DNA of the CDR3 is TGTGCCAGCTCACCGAGGGACAAGGGTGAGCAGTACTTC. This translates into CASSPRDKGEQYF. Supplemented by reference TRBV18 and TRBJ2-7, the full variable domain reads NAGVMQNPRHLVRRRGQEARLRCSPMKGHSHVYWYRQLPEEGLKFMVYLQKENIIDESGMPKERFSAEFPKEGPSILRIQQVVRGDSAAYFCASSPRDKGEQYFGPGTRLTVT.

This clone has only one observation. The gene calls are TRBV25-1 and TRBJ2-3; D may be TRBD2 (6 bases). Germline lookup yields CDR1 MGHDK and CDR2 SYGVNS. CDR3 length equals 15 residues. The ends were cut back, 4 bases at V and 0 bases at J, with 11 bases in the middle. The CDR3 DNA reads as TGTGCCAGCAGTGTTCAGGGAGGCAGCACAGATACGCAGTATTTT. Translating gives CASSVQGGSTDTQYF.

This clone has a single count. The chain combines TRBV5-1 with TRBJ2-2; 10 bases map to TRBD1. Germline V lookup: CDR1 SGHRS, CDR2 YFSETQ. Losses at the gene ends were 4 bases for V and 4 bases for J; bases not matched to a gene: 4. This CDR3 contains 15 residues. The CDR3 DNA sequence: TGCGCCAGCAGCCGGACAGGGGGAACCACCGGGGAGCTGTTTTTT. It yields the protein CASSRTGGTTGELFF.

This clone was found a few times. The V and J genes are TRBV4-1 and TRBJ1-2, with 7 positions matching TRBD1. The CDR3 covers 16 residues. The ends lost 3 bases at V and 2 bases at J; junction bases unmatched: 9. The germline V gene has CDR1 MGHRA and CDR2 YSYEKL. CDR3 DNA: TGCGCCAGCAGCCAGCGACAGGGTCGGTCAAACTATGGCTACACCTTC. It yields the protein CASSQRQGRSNYGYTF.

The chain has TRBV13 and TRBJ2-7; D not resolved. The germline V gene encodes CDR1 PRHDT and CDR2 FYEKMQ (reference sequence). The V end lost 4 bases, the J end lost 0 bases, and 1 base lay between the germline ends. The CDR3 covers 11 residues. CDR3 sequence: CASSYSYEQYF. CDR3 coding DNA: TGTGCCAGCAGCTACTCCTACGAGCAGTACTTC.

The chain is built from TRBV7-3 and TRBJ2-2, with D tentatively TRBD1 (6 bases). V was cut by 4 bases and J by 4 bases, with 13 bases left in between. This CDR3 has 15 amino acids. Germline assignment: CDR1 SGHTA and CDR2 FQGTGA. In DNA form, the CDR3 reads TGTGCCAGCAGCTATGGGGGCGCGGGCACCGGGGAGCTGTTTTTT. Translation gives CASSYGGAGTGELFF. Full variable domain (rest looked up from reference TRBV7-3 and TRBJ2-2): GAGVSQTPSNKVTEKGKYVELRCDPISGHTALYWYRQSLGQGPEFLIYFQGTGAADDSGLPNDRFFAVRPEGSVSTLKIQRTERGDSAVYLCASSYGGAGTGELFFGEGSRLTVL.

The J gene is TRBJ1-2, the V gene TRBV9, with 9 bases matching TRBD1. V lost 2 bases, J lost 7 bases, and 3 bases stayed unmatched. Germline CDR1 reads SGDLS; CDR2 reads YYNGEE. The CDR3 covers 13 residues. As DNA, the CDR3 is TGTGCCAGCAGCGTGGGGACAGGGCTTGGCTACACCTTC. As protein: CASSVGTGLGYTF.

V is TRBV4-1 and J is TRBJ1-2, with 9 bases matching TRBD1. V dropped 2 bases and J dropped 5; count of bases not matched to a gene: 9. The CDR3 length is 16 residues. CDR1 and CDR2 (germline): MGHRA, YSYEKL. The CDR3 reads CASSQPTGQGLYGYTF. The CDR3 coding sequence is TGCGCCAGCAGCCAACCAACGGGACAGGGTTTGTATGGCTACACCTTC.

The DNA for the CDR3 is TGTGCCAGCAGCTTAAGGGGCGAAACTGAAGCTTTCTTT. This encodes CASSLRGETEAFF. The J gene is TRBJ1-1, the V gene TRBV11-2; TRBD1 is a possible D gene (5 bases). Germline CDR1 is SGHAT and CDR2 is FQNNGV. V lost 2 bases and J lost 5, with 9 bases in between. The CDR3 has 13 residues.

The chain joins TRBV6-6 to TRBJ1-2, with no clear D. Germline CDR1 MNHNY, CDR2 SVGAGI (reference sequence). The CDR3 sequence is 15 residues long. Trimming removed 6 bases from V and 7 bases from J, with 21 bases in between. CDR3 in amino acids: CASRDLTSANGGYTF. CDR3 bases: TGTGCCAGCAGGGACTTGACCTCAGCTAATGGTGGCTACACCTTC.

The gene calls are TRBV19 and TRBJ2-4, with a tentative D call TRBD1 (6 bases). The CDR3 is 19 residues long. Trimming cost V 6 bases and J 0 bases, with 24 bases left between them. The V gene's germline CDR1 is LNHDA and CDR2 SQIVND (reference sequence). CDR3 residues: CASSPSTGSSLLAKNIQYF. CDR3 sequence (DNA): TGTGCCAGTAGCCCCAGTACAGGGTCAAGCCTCCTAGCCAAAAACATTCAGTACTTC.

The chain recombines TRBV5-1 with TRBJ2-5, with 10 bases identical to TRBD2. The CDR3 consists of 15 residues. Germline V gene lookup returns CDR1 SGHRS and CDR2 YFSETQ. V gave up 5 bases and J gave up 1 base; unmatched junction bases: 5. The chain's CDR3 is CASSAAGGFQETQYF. The CDR3 nucleotides are TGCGCCAGCAGTGCAGCGGGGGGGTTCCAAGAGACCCAGTACTTC.

V is TRBV9 and J is TRBJ1-4, with D perhaps matching TRBD1 (6 bases). Germline V gene lookup returns CDR1 SGDLS and CDR2 YYNGEE. CDR3 length: 13 residues. Trimming took off 0 bases at V and 6 bases at J, with 6 bases between the two ends. The CDR3 reads CASSVEGDEKLFF. The CDR3 DNA follows: TGTGCCAGCAGCGTAGAGGGGGATGAAAAACTGTTTTTT.

The V and J genes are TRBV30 and TRBJ2-4; D is tentatively TRBD1 or TRBD2 (5 bases each). The CDR3 consists of 18 residues. In germline, CDR1 is GTSNPN, CDR2 SVGIG (reference sequence). The V end lost 0 bases, the J end lost 3 bases, and 21 bases lay between the germline ends. CDR3 sequence: CAWSVGAWGLSGKNIQYF. CDR3 sequence (DNA): TGTGCCTGGAGTGTAGGGGCCTGGGGGTTATCGGGCAAAAACATTCAGTACTTC.

The chain recombines TRBV25-1 with TRBJ2-7; 7 nucleotides line up with TRBD1. J was trimmed by 0 bases and V by 2 bases; bases with no gene match: 7. CDR3 length: 16 residues. Germline V gene lookup returns CDR1 MGHDK and CDR2 SYGVNS. This CDR3 reads CASSEEVGGVSYEQYF. The CDR3 DNA reads TGTGCCAGCAGTGAAGAGGTAGGGGGCGTCTCCTACGAGCAGTACTTC.

V and J are TRBV6-6 and TRBJ1-1, with D possibly being TRBD1 (5 bases). Germline V gives CDR1 MNHNY, CDR2 SVGAGI (reference sequence). V was pared by 6 bases and J by 0 bases, with 8 bases between. CDR3 length: 13 residues. As DNA, the CDR3 is TGTGCCAGCAGGTTGACAGTGAACACTGAAGCTTTCTTT. Protein product: CASRLTVNTEAFF.

V usage is TRBV18 and J usage is TRBJ1-6; D remains ambiguous. CDR1 is KGHSH, CDR2 LQKENI, per germline. This CDR3 has 15 amino acids. Between the trimmed V and J ends, which lost 4 bases and 6 bases, there was a span of 13 bases. CDR3 in amino acids: CASSQYDNRNSPLHF. The CDR3, as DNA: TGTGCCAGCTCACAGTACGATAACCGTAATTCACCCCTCCACTTT.

The chain links TRBV18 to TRBJ1-4; D is undetermined. This CDR3 region has 13 residues. The V gene lost 3 bases and the J gene lost 0 bases, with 2 bases spanning the gap. The germline gives CDR1 KGHSH, CDR2 LQKENI. The CDR3 DNA follows: TGTGCCAGCTCACCTTCAACTAATGAAAAACTGTTTTTT. As protein: CASSPSTNEKLFF.

This clone was found a few times. Germline is not matched at one junction end, which may reflect a read error. The rearrangement links TRBV2 to TRBJ1-6, with D maybe TRBD1 (6 bases). Germline loops: CDR1 SNHLY, CDR2 FYNNEI. The CDR3 covers 13 residues. In DNA, the CDR3 is TGTGCCAGCAGCGAAGCCGAGGGGGTTACCCTCCACTTT. It yields the protein CASSEAEGVTLHF.

The genes are TRBV9 and TRBJ2-5, with 8 bases matching TRBD2. This CDR3 region has 14 residues. Germline V gene sequence: CDR1 SGDLS, CDR2 YYNGEE. V was pared by 0 bases and J by 4 bases, with 2 bases of the junction left unmatched. CDR3 nucleotides: TGTGCCAGCAGCGTAGGGAGCGGGGGAGAGACCCAGTACTTC. It yields the protein CASSVGSGGETQYF.

This chain links TRBV19 with TRBJ1-1; D is possibly TRBD1 (6 bases). V lost 3 bases to trimming and J lost 6 bases, with 14 bases between them. Per germline, CDR1 LNHDA and CDR2 SQIVND (reference sequence). This CDR3 is 14 amino acids long. The CDR3 DNA sequence: TGTGCCAGTAGTATTGGGGGCCTGGGCGCTGAAGCTTTCTTT. Its translation is CASSIGGLGAEAFF.

This clone was observed a few times. The gene calls are TRBV12-5 and TRBJ1-4; 7 bases are a match to TRBD1. The CDR3 consists of 14 residues. The germline V gene has CDR1 LGHNT and CDR2 FRNRAP. V shed 6 bases and J 8 bases; nucleotides not matched to a gene: 9. The DNA for the CDR3 is TGTGCTAGTGGCGAAACAGGGGTCCGGGAAAAACTGTTTTTT. It translates to CASGETGVREKLFF.

The chain is built from TRBV5-4 and TRBJ1-5, with 12 bases matching TRBD1. The CDR3 has 18 amino acids. The J segment lost 2 bases and the V segment lost 2 bases, leaving 8 bases of the junction unmatched. Germline lookup yields CDR1 SGHNT and CDR2 YYREEE (reference sequence). The CDR3 DNA sequence: TGTGCCAGCAGCTTCGGGGGGACAGGGGGCCAGGGCAATCAGCCCCAGCATTTT. Translated: CASSFGGTGGQGNQPQHF.

This clone was counted a few times. This chain joins TRBV19 and TRBJ1-6; tentative D call: TRBD1 (6 bases). Between the trimmed V and J ends, which lost 1 base and 6 bases, there was a span of 19 bases. CDR3 length equals 18 residues. Germline lookup yields CDR1 LNHDA and CDR2 SQIVND (reference sequence). The chain's CDR3 is CASSIGRWQGNRNSPLHF. The CDR3 DNA sequence: TGTGCCAGTAGTATAGGGAGGTGGCAGGGGAATCGTAATTCACCCCTCCACTTT.

The chain's CDR3 is CASSKGGFNEKLFF. For the CDR3, the DNA is TGTGCCAGCAGCAAAGGAGGGTTTAATGAAAAACTGTTTTTT. The chain carries TRBV6-1 and TRBJ1-4; D uncertain. Germline V gene sequence: CDR1 MNHNS, CDR2 SASEGT. Trimming removed 6 bases at V and 4 bases at J, with 12 bases between. The CDR3 length is 14 residues.

The chain uses TRBV7-2 and TRBJ1-1; D is unresolved. CDR1 and CDR2 from the germline V gene are SGHTA and FQGNSA. The CDR3 runs 13 residues. V was shortened by 5 bases and J by 1 base, with 8 bases between the two germline ends. The CDR3 here is CASSEGRNTEAFF. The DNA for the CDR3 is TGTGCCAGCAGCGAGGGCCGGAACACTGAAGCTTTCTTT.

CDR3 nucleotide sequence: TGTGCCAGCAGCTTAGCGGGGGCCGGCTACGAGCAGTACTTC. Translating gives CASSLAGAGYEQYF. The V gene is TRBV7-2, the J gene TRBJ2-7; TRBD1 might be the D (6 bases). This CDR3 spans 14 amino acids. Trimming removed 0 bases at V and 3 bases at J, with 9 bases between. In germline, CDR1 is SGHTA, CDR2 FQGNSA. The full variable domain, completed using reference TRBV7-2 and TRBJ2-7, is GAGVSQSPSNKVTEKGKDVELRCDPISGHTALYWYRQSLGQGLEFLIYFQGNSAPDKSGLPSDRFSAERTGGSVSTLTIQRTQQEDSAVYLCASSLAGAGYEQYFGPGTRLTVT.

This clone counts as medium-sized. The chain joins TRBV19 to TRBJ1-6; unclear D gene. This CDR3 comprises 17 residues. CDR1 is LNHDA, CDR2 SQIVND, per germline (reference sequence). V was clipped by 0 bases and J by 4 bases, with 13 bases between them. CDR3 DNA sequence: TGTGCCAGTAGTATAGAGACCGGGGTCGGGTATAATTCACCCCTCCACTTT. The encoded protein is CASSIETGVGYNSPLHF.

This chain connects TRBV6-4 to TRBJ1-2; D possibly corresponds to TRBD1 (5 bases). Between the trimmed V and J ends, which lost 2 bases and 8 bases, there was a span of 18 bases. CDR1 is MRHNA and CDR2 is SNTAGT in the germline V gene. The CDR3 is made up of 15 amino acids. The chain's CDR3 is CASSDRPGPSWGYTF. The CDR3 DNA follows: TGTGCCAGCAGTGACCGCCCGGGGCCCTCGTGGGGCTACACCTTC.